The following is a TCR beta chain sequence with its context. The antigen remains undetermined. The CDR3 is made up of 16 amino acids. Germline trimming cut 5 bases from V and 8 bases from J; bases unmatched to any gene: 16. The germline V gene encodes CDR1 SGHRS and CDR2 YFSETQ. This sample stems from a study of cytomegalovirus exposure and HLA in healthy donors. Study-level points and caveats: Likely technical artifact: a cluster of highly shared sequence variants.

PCR used 60 Vbeta primers and 13 Jbeta primers. The data were produced by immunoSEQ multiplex PCR, yet TCRdb's version contains in-frame clones alone and is incomplete. The table has over 150,000 clones, 65% to 90% seen once. The chain employs TRBV5-1 and TRBJ2-1; TRBD2 agrees at 7 bases. The source of this sequence is a girl aged 2 to 9 in good health and CMV-seropositive. Sequencing input: PBMCs. CDR3 DNA: TGCGCCAGCAGGCCCCTTCTGGGGGGGTCGTCGGATGAGCAGTTCTTC. Encoded protein: CASRPLLGGSSDEQFF.